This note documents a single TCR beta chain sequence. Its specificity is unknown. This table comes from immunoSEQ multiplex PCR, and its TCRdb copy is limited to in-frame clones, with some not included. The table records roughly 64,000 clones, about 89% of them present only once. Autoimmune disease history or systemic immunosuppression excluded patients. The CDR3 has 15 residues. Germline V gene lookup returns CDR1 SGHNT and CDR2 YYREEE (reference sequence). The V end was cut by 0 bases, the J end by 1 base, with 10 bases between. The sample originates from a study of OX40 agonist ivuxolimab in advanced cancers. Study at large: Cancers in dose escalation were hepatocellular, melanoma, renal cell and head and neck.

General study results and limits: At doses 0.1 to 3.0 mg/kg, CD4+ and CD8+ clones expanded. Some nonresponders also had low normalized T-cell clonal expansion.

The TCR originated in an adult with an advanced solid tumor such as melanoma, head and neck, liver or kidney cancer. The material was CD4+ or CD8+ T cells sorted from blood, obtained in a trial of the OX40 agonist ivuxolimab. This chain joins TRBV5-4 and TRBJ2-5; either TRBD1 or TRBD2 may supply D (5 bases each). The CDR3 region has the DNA TGTGCCAGCAGCTTGGAGGTGGGGACCCAAGAGACCCAGTACTTC. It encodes CASSLEVGTQETQYF.